These 9 T cell receptor beta chains were sequenced from one sample in a study of T cells after yellow fever vaccination. TCRdb passed the 5' RACE reads through MiXCR, listing each CDR3 protein once. The sample records roughly 300,000 distinct CDR3 sequences, around 7% being singletons. The source material was PBMCs, sampled about 41 days after the first yellow fever vaccination. The source is a man aged 18-30 years who received the YFV17D yellow fever vaccine.

Ten or more counts support this clonotype. The rearrangement uses TRBV7-2 and TRBJ1-6; D perhaps matches TRBD1 (6 bases). Germline CDR1 SGHTA, CDR2 FQGNSA. With 5 bases removed from V and 13 bases from J, the gap between germline ends came to 18 bases. CDR3 length: 14 amino acids. The CDR3 DNA is TGTGCCAGCAGCGTAGGAGGGGGAATCCCCCCCCTCCACTTT. The encoded protein is CASSVGGGIPPLHF.

V is TRBV28 and J is TRBJ2-7; 9 positions match TRBD1. The CDR3 length is 14 residues. V shed 3 bases, J shed 7 bases, and the junction held 7 bases outside the gene matches. Per the germline V gene, CDR1 is MDHEN and CDR2 is SYDVKM. The CDR3 region has the DNA TGTGCCAGCAGTTTGGCACAGGGGGCGAGGGAGCAGTACGTC. Translation gives CASSLAQGAREQYV.

The CDR3 DNA follows: TGTGCCAGCAGTGTGCGGACAGGGAACTACGAGCAGTACTTC. This encodes CASSVRTGNYEQYF. The genes are TRBV6-1 and TRBJ2-7; 8 bases align to TRBD1. This CDR3 is 14 amino acids long. The V segment lost 4 bases and the J segment 3 bases; nucleotides outside the gene matches: 5. Looked up from germline, CDR1 is MNHNS and CDR2 is SASEGT.

The table lists this clonotype with a few counts. J is TRBJ1-6 and V is TRBV7-9; perhaps TRBD1 as D (6 bases). CDR3 length equals 16 residues. The V end was cut by 5 bases, the J end by 6 bases, with 17 bases between. Germline CDR1 reads SEHNR; CDR2 reads FQNEAQ (reference sequence). CDR3 bases: TGTGCCAGCAGCACACCTTCCGGGACATTTAATTCACCCCTCCACTTT. Amino acids: CASSTPSGTFNSPLHF.

This clonotype was recorded many times. This chain links TRBV24-1 with TRBJ2-2; D is uncertain. V dropped 6 bases and J dropped 0 bases, with 7 bases sitting between them. The CDR3 length is 14 residues. Germline V gene data show CDR1 as KGHDR and CDR2 as SFDVKD. CDR3 sequence: CATSNPTNTGELFF. The CDR3 DNA is TGTGCCACCAGTAATCCAACGAACACCGGGGAGCTGTTTTTT.

This clonotype was counted between two and nine times. This chain uses TRBV7-2 with TRBJ1-6; D is undetermined. The CDR3 is made up of 13 amino acids. V was pared by 1 base and J by 11 bases, with 9 bases between. Germline loops: CDR1 SGHTA, CDR2 FQGNSA. The CDR3 region has the DNA TGTGCCAGCAGCTTAGACTGGGTTCCACCCCTCCACTTT. This codes for CASSLDWVPPLHF.

The chain joins TRBV6-1 to TRBJ2-2; 7 nucleotides line up with TRBD2. Germline CDR1 reads MNHNS; CDR2 reads SASEGT. CDR3 length: 14 amino acids. J gave up 5 bases and V 6 bases, and 6 bases lay outside the gene matches. CDR3 region: CASSGEGRTGELFF. CDR3 bases: TGTGCCAGCAGCGGGGAGGGAAGGACCGGGGAGCTGTTTTTT.

There are many counts of this clonotype. The chain uses TRBV28 and TRBJ2-5; 10 bases line up with TRBD1. The V and J ends lost 9 bases and 5 bases, in that order; junction bases with no gene match: 3. CDR3 length: 12 residues. Per the germline V gene, CDR1 is MDHEN and CDR2 is SYDVKM. As DNA, the CDR3 is TGTGCCAGGGACAGGGGGACGGAGACCCAGTACTTC. It encodes CARDRGTETQYF. The full variable domain, in which reference TRBV28 and TRBJ2-5 provide the parts outside the CDR3, is DVKVTQSSRYLVKRTGEKVFLECVQDMDHENMFWYRQDPGLGLRLIYFSYDVKMKEKGDIPEGYSVSREKKERFSLILESASTNQTSMYLCARDRGTETQYFGPGTRLLVL.

The sample holds many counts of this clonotype. J is TRBJ1-2 and V is TRBV7-2; D perhaps matches TRBD1 (6 bases). CDR3 length: 14 residues. V gave up 5 bases and J gave up 4 bases, with 14 bases separating them. Germline V gene data show CDR1 as SGHTA and CDR2 as FQGNSA. DNA of the CDR3: TGTGCCAGCAGCCCCCGGACAGTGCGCTATGGCTACACCTTC. It specifies CASSPRTVRYGYTF. The entire variable domain, with the rest obtained from reference TRBV7-2 and TRBJ1-2, is as follows: GAGVSQSPSNKVTEKGKDVELRCDPISGHTALYWYRQSLGQGLEFLIYFQGNSAPDKSGLPSDRFSAERTGGSVSTLTIQRTQQEDSAVYLCASSPRTVRYGYTFGSGTRLTVV.